This T cell receptor (beta chain) was recovered during a study of T-cell reconstitution after alpha-beta-depleted transplantation in children. Study-level points and caveats: TCRbeta diversity was high at day 60 in some patients (a result of surviving recipient T cells and thymic progenitors). Alpha-beta T cells present about two months after transplant were reported to originate from several hundred expanded graft clones. Newly produced T cells mostly accounted for T-cell counts and diversity one year post-transplant.

Comments on this clonotype: Its antigen is currently unknown.

TCRbeta library preparation incorporated unique molecular identifiers. Each CDR3 protein gets one entry after TCRdb re-called the PCR reads with MiXCR. Among hundreds of thousands of distinct CDR3 sequences, 16% were seen once, and the ten largest hold around 41%. V gave up 1 base and J gave up 2 bases; unmatched junction bases: 11. Germline lookup yields CDR1 SGHRS and CDR2 YFSETQ. The CDR3 spans 19 residues. V gene TRBV5-1 combines with J gene TRBJ2-1; TRBD2 matches at 11 bases. Sequencing was performed on PBMCs, mostly from graft donor cells, taken 360 days after TCRalphabeta/CD19-depleted stem cell transplant. This TCR was recovered from a male patient under 10 years old who had a stem cell transplant for acute lymphoblastic leukemia, so the T cells may come from the graft donor. The CDR3 DNA is TGCGCCAGCAGCTTGTATGAACTAGCGGGAGCGTTGACCTACAATGAGCAGTTCTTC. This translates into CASSLYELAGALTYNEQFF.